Listed below are T cell receptor beta chains from one sample, sequenced in a study of blood T cell repertoires in COVID-19. The method was immunoSEQ multiplex PCR; TCRdb's version includes in-frame clones alone and lacks a portion of them. The sample lists 110,000 or so clones, roughly 80% occurring once. The sample was peripheral blood. The receptors derive from a man aged 45 to 65 with acute or convalescent COVID-19. The conserved cysteine and the conserved F or W are not part of the CDR3 here.

length: 11
V: TRBV7-8
J: TRBJ1-5
CDR3: ASSLVAFQPQH

length: 16
V: TRBV3-1/TRBV3-2
J: TRBJ1-6
CDR3: ASSQENRGFSYNSPLH

length: 11
V: TRBV15
J: TRBJ2-1
CDR3: ATQYRRDNEQF

length: 15
V: TRBV4-1
J: TRBJ1-5
CDR3: ASSQDGGFYSNQPQH

length: 11
V: TRBV19
J: TRBJ2-5
CDR3: ASSQTGQETQY

length: 11
V: TRBV7-2
J: TRBJ1-5
CDR3: ASSSQENQPQH

length: 13
V: TRBV7-8
J: TRBJ1-3
CDR3: ASSKTGSSGNTIY

length: 12
V: TRBV7-3
J: TRBJ2-1
CDR3: ASSLPGAYNEQF

length: 12
V: TRBV11-3
J: TRBJ2-1
CDR3: ASSPGTSADEQF

length: 13
V: TRBV9
J: TRBJ1-2
CDR3: ASSVVADSNYGYT

length: 12
V: TRBV19
J: TRBJ1-1
CDR3: ASSTGQGHTEAF

length: 11
V: TRBV2
J: TRBJ2-1
CDR3: ASPNRGVNEQF

length: 13
V: TRBV27
J: TRBJ2-7
CDR3: ASSPTLRVSYEQY

length: 12
V: TRBV6-6
J: TRBJ2-5
CDR3: ASSYPDRAGTQY

length: 12
V: TRBV15
J: TRBJ2-1
CDR3: ATSRDKGGTGQF

length: 12
V: TRBV7-9
J: TRBJ2-7
CDR3: ASSLADRPYEQY

length: 11
V: TRBV4-1
J: TRBJ1-1
CDR3: ASSQDQTGLAF

length: 11
V: TRBV27
J: TRBJ1-2
CDR3: ASRREPAGGYT

length: 15
V: TRBV11-3
J: TRBJ2-3
CDR3: ASSPTVTSGGTDTQY

length: 13
V: TRBV2
J: TRBJ1-1
CDR3: ASTMDRGWNTEAF

length: 12
V: TRBV6-5
J: TRBJ2-5
CDR3: ASTTGGIPETQY

length: 13
V: TRBV6-6
J: TRBJ1-1
CDR3: ASSQATGTNTEAF

length: 12
V: TRBV27
J: TRBJ2-7
CDR3: ASQAPGVAYEQY

length: 14
V: TRBV18
J: TRBJ2-1
CDR3: ASSPPNGGQGNEQF

length: 14
V: TRBV4-2
J: TRBJ1-4
CDR3: ASSQDEARANEKLF

length: 12
V: TRBV19
J: TRBJ2-4
CDR3: ASSRPMNQNIQY

length: 12
V: TRBV27
J: TRBJ1-6
CDR3: ASSLTGVGSPLH

length: 12
V: TRBV19
J: TRBJ1-1
CDR3: ASTDGQGDTEAF

length: 11
V: TRBV10-3
J: TRBJ1-2
CDR3: AITTDSYYGYT

length: 12
V: TRBV2
J: TRBJ1-2
CDR3: ASCWDREVGGYT

length: 14
V: TRBV27
J: TRBJ1-2
CDR3: ASSPSTGDRDYGYT

length: 14
V: TRBV2
J: TRBJ2-7
CDR3: ASSEDRVGFLNEQY

length: 12
V: TRBV5-1
J: TRBJ2-7
CDR3: ASSPGQGAYEQY

length: 10
V: TRBV2
J: TRBJ2-7
CDR3: ASRLVAHEQY

length: 11
V: TRBV9
J: TRBJ1-2
CDR3: ASSVGRGPGYT

length: 12
V: TRBV5-4
J: TRBJ1-6
CDR3: ASRRSSYNSPLH

length: 13
V: TRBV6-1
J: TRBJ1-6
CDR3: ASSEMAGQSSPLH

length: 13
V: TRBV7-2
J: TRBJ1-2
CDR3: ASSLERAGGFGYT

length: 9
V: TRBV6-5
J: TRBJ2-4
CDR3: ASSEGNIQY

length: 10
V: TRBV11-2
J: TRBJ2-7
CDR3: ASSLRVDEQY

length: 12
V: TRBV19
J: TRBJ2-3
CDR3: ASRIQGEADTQY